These 17 T cell receptor beta chains share one sample of origin, sequenced in a study of shared clonotypes between healthy human individuals. Some clones are missing from TCRdb's copy, which holds only in-frame ones; the method was immunoSEQ multiplex PCR. Of about 520,000 clones listed, 90% to 97% are singletons. Sequencing used naive CD4+ T cells sorted from blood. Sample subset: CD45RA+ positively selected. The receptors come from a woman aged 30 to 39 in good health.

The genes are TRBV28 and TRBJ2-7; D is ambiguous. Germline loops: CDR1 MDHEN, CDR2 SYDVKM. CDR3 size: 18 residues. V dropped 6 bases and J dropped 2 bases, with 26 bases sitting between them. CDR3 amino acids: CASSPAPNSLRAPYEQYF. CDR3 in DNA: TGTGCCAGCAGCCCCGCCCCCAATTCTTTAAGGGCCCCCTACGAGCAGTACTTC. Full variable domain (missing parts from reference TRBV28 and TRBJ2-7): DVKVTQSSRYLVKRTGEKVFLECVQDMDHENMFWYRQDPGLGLRLIYFSYDVKMKEKGDIPEGYSVSREKKERFSLILESASTNQTSMYLCASSPAPNSLRAPYEQYFGPGTRLTVT.

The genes are TRBV29-1 and TRBJ1-1; no reliable D call. V was shortened by 2 bases and J by 3 bases, with 10 bases between the two germline ends. CDR3 length: 13 amino acids. Germline V CDR1 and CDR2: SQVTM, ANQGSEA. The CDR3 region has the DNA TGCAGCGTTGAAAGAAGTGGAGACACTGAAGCTTTCTTT. It encodes CSVERSGDTEAFF.

This chain links TRBV28 with TRBJ2-3, with 10 bases lining up with TRBD2. Germline values: CDR1 MDHEN, CDR2 SYDVKM. This CDR3 is 16 amino acids long. V dropped 2 bases and J dropped 5; count of bases not matched to a gene: 7. The DNA for the CDR3 is TGTGCCAGCAGTTTAGTAGCGGGAGGATGGATAGATACGCAGTATTTT. Translating gives CASSLVAGGWIDTQYF.

This chain joins TRBV6-6 and TRBJ1-1; D remains unclear. This CDR3 region has 14 residues. The V gene's germline CDR1 is MNHNY and CDR2 SVGAGI (reference sequence). The V end lost 2 bases, the J end lost 1 base, and 8 bases lay between the germline ends. The chain's CDR3 is CASSYDEGNTEAFF. Written as DNA, the CDR3 is TGTGCCAGCAGTTACGATGAGGGGAACACTGAAGCTTTCTTT.

This sequence joins TRBV28 and TRBJ2-1; D tentatively fits TRBD1 or TRBD2 (5 bases each). The CDR3 covers 15 residues. Per germline, CDR1 MDHEN and CDR2 SYDVKM. Deletions cut 4 bases from V and 8 bases from J, with 18 bases between. Here the CDR3 DNA reads TGTGCCAGCAGTTCACTAGGGGTGGGGGAACATGAGCAGTTCTTC. Translated, it gives CASSSLGVGEHEQFF. The full variable domain, in which reference TRBV28 and TRBJ2-1 provide the parts outside the CDR3, is DVKVTQSSRYLVKRTGEKVFLECVQDMDHENMFWYRQDPGLGLRLIYFSYDVKMKEKGDIPEGYSVSREKKERFSLILESASTNQTSMYLCASSSLGVGEHEQFFGPGTRLTVL.

This chain links TRBV11-3 with TRBJ2-1; D may be TRBD2 (6 bases). V was clipped by 5 bases and J by 13 bases, with 18 bases between them. Germline V lookup: CDR1 SGHNT, CDR2 YENEEA. The CDR3 spans 13 residues. The CDR3 protein is CASSLTGPGEQFF. Written as DNA, the CDR3 is TGTGCCAGCAGCCTGACGGGGCCGGGGGAACAGTTCTTC.

The V call is TRBV6-1, the J call TRBJ2-2; tentative D call: TRBD1 (5 bases). V dropped 2 bases and J dropped 1 base, with 11 bases sitting between them. The CDR3 totals 16 residues. Germline lookup yields CDR1 MNHNS and CDR2 SASEGT. Written as DNA, the CDR3 is TGTGCCAGCAGTGAACAGGGCCCGATGAACACCGGGGAGCTGTTTTTT. This encodes CASSEQGPMNTGELFF.

This chain connects TRBV19 to TRBJ2-2; D is possibly TRBD1 or TRBD2 (6 bases each). V lost 6 bases, J lost 2 bases, and 16 bases lay in between. This CDR3 region has 16 residues. Per germline, CDR1 LNHDA and CDR2 SQIVND (reference sequence). This CDR3 is CASSWDGGTNTGELFF. The CDR3 DNA reads as TGTGCCAGTAGCTGGGACGGGGGCACAAACACCGGGGAGCTGTTTTTT.

This chain joins TRBV5-1 and TRBJ2-3; the match to TRBD2 covers 7 bases. This CDR3 has 15 amino acids. V shed 0 bases, J shed 6 bases, and the junction held 7 bases outside the gene matches. CDR1 and CDR2 (germline): SGHRS, YFSETQ. The CDR3 region is CASSLAERDRDTQYF. The CDR3 DNA follows: TGCGCCAGCAGCTTGGCCGAGCGGGATAGGGATACGCAGTATTTT.

This clone has just one count. V and J are TRBV28 and TRBJ1-4, with D unresolved. There are 15 residues in the CDR3. The V gene lost 6 bases and the J gene lost 0 bases, with 11 bases spanning the gap. Germline CDR1 is MDHEN and CDR2 is SYDVKM. The CDR3 DNA is TGTGCCAGCAGATCGGACGGCGCAACTAATGAAAAACTGTTTTTT. Encoded protein: CASRSDGATNEKLFF.

The V gene is TRBV4-1, the J gene TRBJ2-7; TRBD2 matches at 10 bases. The CDR3 is 15 amino acids. CDR1 is MGHRA, CDR2 YSYEKL, per germline. J lost 2 bases, V lost 4 bases, and 5 bases had no gene match. Written as DNA, the CDR3 is TGCGCCAGCAGCCCGCAAGCGGGAGGGCCCTACGAGCAGTACTTC. Its translation: CASSPQAGGPYEQYF.

V usage is TRBV2 and J usage is TRBJ2-2; 13 bases agree with TRBD2. Germline V gives CDR1 SNHLY, CDR2 FYNNEI. Trimming removed 9 bases from V and 2 bases from J; junction bases left unmatched: 21. This CDR3 is built from 21 residues. The DNA for the CDR3 is TGTGCCAGGGGGAGGAACCCCCCGGGGACTAGCGGGAACTATAACACCGGGGAGCTGTTTTTT. It codes for CARGRNPPGTSGNYNTGELFF. Filled out from reference TRBV2 and TRBJ2-2, the complete variable domain reads EPEVTQTPSHQVTQMGQEVILRCVPISNHLYFYWYRQILGQKVEFLVSFYNNEISEKSEIFDDQFSVERPDGSNFTLKIRSTKLEDSAMYFCARGRNPPGTSGNYNTGELFFGEGSRLTVL.

The chain uses TRBV29-1 and TRBJ2-5; TRBD1 matches at 9 bases. The CDR3 extends over 15 amino acids. V shed 4 bases and J 1 base; nucleotides not matched to a gene: 7. The germline CDR1 and CDR2 sequences are SQVTM and ANQGSEA. The CDR3 reads CSVGTGVMSQETQYF. The CDR3 region has the DNA TGCAGCGTTGGGACAGGGGTTATGTCCCAAGAGACCCAGTACTTC.

This sequence joins TRBV10-1 and TRBJ1-1; tentative D call: TRBD1 (5 bases). Deletions cut 3 bases from V and 5 bases from J, with 10 bases between. The germline gives CDR1 WNHNN, CDR2 SYGVQD (reference sequence). The CDR3 has 13 amino acids. CDR3 in DNA: TGCGCCAGCAGTGACCTACGGGGGACTGAAGCTTTCTTT. As protein: CASSDLRGTEAFF.

V usage is TRBV6-1 and J usage is TRBJ2-7; tentative D call: TRBD2 (5 bases). V lost 9 bases, J lost 1 base, and 10 bases lay in between. The CDR3 contains 12 residues. Germline V gene sequence: CDR1 MNHNS, CDR2 SASEGT. The CDR3 sequence is CASDYDSYEQYF. For the CDR3, the DNA is TGTGCCAGTGACTACGATTCCTACGAGCAGTACTTC.

The V call is TRBV2, the J call TRBJ1-2; 9 bases line up with TRBD1. Losses at the gene ends were 0 bases for V and 8 bases for J; bases not matched to a gene: 13. CDR1 SNHLY and CDR2 FYNNEI come from the germline V gene. This CDR3 spans 17 amino acids. The CDR3 sequence: CASSEALSGQGVYGYTF. The CDR3 nucleotides are TGTGCCAGCAGTGAAGCGCTTTCGGGACAGGGTGTTTACGGCTACACCTTC.

The rearrangement joins TRBV27 to TRBJ2-4; 7 bases fit TRBD1. With V trimmed by 10 bases and J by 0 bases, 12 bases remained unmatched. Germline values: CDR1 MNHEY, CDR2 SMNVEV (reference sequence). CDR3 size: 16 residues. CDR3 amino acids: CATKGTGAPAKNIQYF. The CDR3 coding sequence is TGTGCCACCAAGGGTACAGGGGCCCCAGCCAAAAACATTCAGTACTTC.